A single sample is the source of the 8 T cell receptor beta chains below, sequenced in a study of early T cells in non-severe SARS-CoV-2 infection. One entry per CDR3 protein results from TCRdb running MiXCR on the 5' RACE reads. The profile shows tens of thousands of distinct CDR3 sequences, more than 10% of them singletons. The sequencing here drew on whole blood, taken at baseline. The receptors were gathered from an adult who was a healthcare worker with PCR-confirmed SARS-CoV-2 infection or an uninfected control (not recorded which).

This clonotype showed up many times. V is TRBV20-1 and J is TRBJ2-1, with 8 bases matching TRBD2. The V gene end was trimmed by 6 bases and the J gene end by 0 bases; junction bases not matched to a gene: 4. The CDR3 runs to 14 residues. Germline CDR1 DFQATT, CDR2 SNEGSKA (reference sequence). CDR3 loop: CSAPSGSSYNEQFF. The CDR3 bases are TGCAGTGCCCCGAGCGGGAGCTCCTACAATGAGCAGTTCTTC.

The sample holds a few counts of this clonotype. This chain connects TRBV25-1 to TRBJ2-7; no definite D call. CDR1 MGHDK and CDR2 SYGVNS come from the germline V gene. This CDR3 region has 14 residues. V dropped 5 bases and J dropped 3 bases, with 14 bases sitting between them. The CDR3 DNA is TGTGCCAGCAGTCCCCTCGGGCGTCACTACGAGCAGTACTTC. It codes for CASSPLGRHYEQYF.

This clonotype was found many times. The V and J genes are TRBV4-3 and TRBJ1-1; D is ambiguous. The CDR3 covers 16 residues. Trimming took off 0 bases at V and 0 bases at J, with 11 bases between the two ends. Germline CDR1 is LGHNA and CDR2 is YSLEER. CDR3 bases: TGCGCCAGCAGCCAAGATAGGACGACATTGAACACTGAAGCTTTCTTT. It specifies CASSQDRTTLNTEAFF.

There are a few counts of this clonotype. This sequence joins TRBV29-1 and TRBJ2-1, with 8 bases lining up with TRBD2. The CDR3 extends over 14 amino acids. From germline, CDR1 is SQVTM and CDR2 ANQGSEA. The ends lost 4 bases at V and 8 bases at J; junction bases unmatched: 10. CDR3 sequence reads: CSVVGGRRVDEQFF. The CDR3 DNA reads TGCAGCGTTGTTGGCGGGAGGAGGGTCGATGAGCAGTTCTTC.

This sequence joins TRBV24-1 and TRBJ1-2, with TRBD1 as a possible D gene (5 bases). The CDR3 contains 15 residues. The V and J ends lost 0 bases and 6 bases respectively, with 13 bases between them. Germline lookup yields CDR1 KGHDR and CDR2 SFDVKD. The CDR3 sequence: CATSDLQGALDGYTF. The CDR3, as DNA: TGTGCCACCAGTGATTTGCAAGGGGCGCTTGATGGCTACACCTTC.

This clonotype was seen many times. The CDR3 nucleotides read TGCAGCGTTGGGAGATCTACTAGCGGGAGCAATGAGCAGTTCTTC. Translated, it gives CSVGRSTSGSNEQFF. The rearrangement uses TRBV29-1 and TRBJ2-1, with TRBD2 identical over 11 bases. The CDR3 is 15 residues long. Germline CDR1 SQVTM, CDR2 ANQGSEA. Trimming at V came to 4 bases and at J to 6 bases, leaving 8 bases not matched to a gene.

Regarding this clonotype: A much larger clone lies one base from this, so it may be a read error. The rearrangement uses TRBV7-9 and TRBJ2-3; TRBD2 matches 8 bases. CDR3 length: 14 residues. Looked up from germline, CDR1 is SEHNR and CDR2 is FQNEAQ (reference sequence). The V gene end was trimmed by 5 bases and the J gene end by 3 bases; junction bases not matched to a gene: 4. The CDR3 DNA reads TGTGCCAGCAGCGGTAGCGGGAAGACAGATACGCAGTATTTT. It yields the protein CASSGSGKTDTQYF.

The J gene is TRBJ2-1, the V gene TRBV12-3 or TRBV12-4; D call uncertain. The CDR3 runs 14 residues. V was shortened by 7 bases and J by 8 bases, with 18 bases between the two germline ends. The CDR3 protein is CASTLSSVVDEQFF. The DNA for the CDR3 is TGTGCCAGCACACTCAGCTCAGTGGTCGATGAGCAGTTCTTC.